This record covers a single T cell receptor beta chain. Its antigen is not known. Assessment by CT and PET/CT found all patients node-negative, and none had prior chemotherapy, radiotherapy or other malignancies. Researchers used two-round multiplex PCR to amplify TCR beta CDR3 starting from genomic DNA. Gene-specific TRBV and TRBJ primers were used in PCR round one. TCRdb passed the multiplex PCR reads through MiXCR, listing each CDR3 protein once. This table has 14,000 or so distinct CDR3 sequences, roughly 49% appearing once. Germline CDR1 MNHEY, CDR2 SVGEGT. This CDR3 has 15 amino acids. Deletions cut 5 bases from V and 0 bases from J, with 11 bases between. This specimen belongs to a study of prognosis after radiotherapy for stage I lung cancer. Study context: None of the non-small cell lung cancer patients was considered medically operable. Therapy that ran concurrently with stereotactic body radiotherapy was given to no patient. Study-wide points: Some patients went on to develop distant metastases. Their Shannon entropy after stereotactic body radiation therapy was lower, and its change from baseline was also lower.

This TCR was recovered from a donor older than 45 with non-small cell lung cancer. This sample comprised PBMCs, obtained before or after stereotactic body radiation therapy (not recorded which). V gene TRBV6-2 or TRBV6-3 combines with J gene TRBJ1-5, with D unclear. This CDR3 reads CASSDPGLSNQPQHF. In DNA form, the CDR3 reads TGTGCCAGCAGTGACCCGGGCCTTAGCAATCAGCCCCAGCATTTT.